This T cell receptor (beta chain) appears in the sequencing data of a study of cytomegalovirus exposure and HLA in healthy donors. Study conclusions and caveats: In a later analysis, productive TCRs from donors in an Asian-associated ancestry cluster reportedly carried fewer N-insertions than the cohort mean. Association of a missense DCLRE1C variant with TCR beta V- and J-gene trimming was reported in a later analysis.

This clone occurred a few times. The antigen remains undetermined. The germline V and J ends were trimmed by 5 bases and 0 bases, with 13 bases remaining between them. Germline-derived CDR1 and CDR2 are SQVTM and ANQGSEA. The CDR3 extends over 14 amino acids. Primers for the PCR totalled 60 Vbeta and 13 Jbeta. The protocol was immunoSEQ multiplex PCR, while the TCRdb copy is restricted to in-frame clones and leaves out a portion. Counted here are some 150,000 clones, roughly 78% occurring once; the ten biggest clones make up 2.5% to 3.5%. The chain is built from TRBV29-1 and TRBJ1-1; D might be TRBD1 (5 bases). The clonotype originates from a man aged 35-49 years in good health and CMV-seropositive. The sample taken for sequencing was PBMCs. Written as DNA, the CDR3 is TGCAGCGTTTCAGTGACAGAACTGAACACTGAAGCTTTCTTT. It codes for CSVSVTELNTEAFF.